The 8 T cell receptor beta chains reported below all come from one sample, sequenced in a study of cytomegalovirus exposure and HLA in healthy donors. The study ran its PCR with 60 Vbeta and 13 Jbeta primers. Profiled with immunoSEQ multiplex PCR; TCRdb holds only in-frame clones, not every one. This repertoire shows roughly 110,000 clones, roughly 80% found once; its top ten account for 3.5% to 4%. The sequenced material came from PBMCs. Receptor source: a man in his fifties or sixties in good health and CMV-seronegative.

In its sample, this clone was seen once. The V and J genes are TRBV6-1 and TRBJ2-1, with 8 bases fitting TRBD2. Trimming removed 10 bases from V and 5 bases from J; junction bases left unmatched: 10. CDR1 is MNHNS, CDR2 SASEGT, per germline. This CDR3 has 14 residues. This CDR3 reads CATRGGTLHNEQFF. CDR3 in DNA: TGTGCCACCCGCGGGGGGACCCTACACAATGAGCAGTTCTTC.

CDR3 loop: CASSLKGPGLAKYF. CDR3 coding DNA: TGTGCCAGCAGCTTAAAGGGGCCGGGACTAGCGAAGTATTTT. The J gene is TRBJ2-3, the V gene TRBV11-2, with 10 bases lining up with TRBD2. The V gene end was trimmed by 2 bases and the J gene end by 13 bases; junction bases not matched to a gene: 9. The CDR3 has 14 amino acids. Germline CDR1 SGHAT, CDR2 FQNNGV.

This clone was picked up one time. The chain uses TRBV9 and TRBJ2-1, with a weak D call TRBD2 (6 bases). CDR1 SGDLS and CDR2 YYNGEE come from the germline V gene. This CDR3 contains 16 residues. Trimming stripped 6 bases from V and 3 bases from J, with 19 bases between. CDR3 sequence reads: CASIPGRSGLYNEQFF. The CDR3 region has the DNA TGTGCCAGCATCCCTGGCCGGAGCGGGCTCTACAATGAGCAGTTCTTC. Together with reference TRBV9 and TRBJ2-1, the CDR3 gives the full variable domain: DSGVTQTPKHLITATGQRVTLRCSPRSGDLSVYWYQQSLDQGLQFLIQYYNGEERAKGNILERFSAQQFPDLHSELNLSSLELGDSALYFCASIPGRSGLYNEQFFGPGTRLTVL.

The chain has TRBV7-8 and TRBJ2-5, with 11 bases lining up with TRBD2. CDR3 length equals 16 residues. V was clipped by 5 bases and J by 0 bases; unmatched bases: 5. Germline CDR1 reads SGHVS; CDR2 reads FQNEAQ. Written as DNA, the CDR3 is TGTGCCAGCAGCCGCGGGACTAGCGGAAACCAAGAGACCCAGTACTTC. Translation: CASSRGTSGNQETQYF.

This clone was detected once. The chain is built from TRBV11-3 and TRBJ2-1; 9 nucleotides agree with TRBD2. The CDR3 contains 15 residues. V shed 4 bases and J 6 bases; nucleotides not matched to a gene: 7. Germline CDR1 reads SGHNT; CDR2 reads YENEEA. CDR3 coding DNA: TGTGCCAGCAGCTCCGGGGCGGGGGGGTTCAATGAGCAGTTCTTC. This encodes CASSSGAGGFNEQFF.

DNA for the CDR3: TGTGCCAGCAACCAAGACAGGGGGCTTCTCGAGCAGTACGTC. This translates into CASNQDRGLLEQYV. The chain carries TRBV2 and TRBJ2-7, with TRBD1 identical over 10 bases. The CDR3 has 14 amino acids. Germline CDR1 and CDR2: SNHLY and FYNNEI. Losses at the gene ends were 7 bases for V and 6 bases for J; bases not matched to a gene: 9.

V and J are TRBV4-2 and TRBJ1-5; D gene unclear. The V end was cut by 0 bases, the J end by 5 bases, with 11 bases between. Germline CDR1 is LGHNA and CDR2 is YNFKEQ. The CDR3 spans 15 residues. CDR3 in DNA: TGTGCCAGCAGCCAAGAGGCAGAGGGCCATCAGCCCCAGCATTTT. Translation: CASSQEAEGHQPQHF.

The J gene is TRBJ1-6, the V gene TRBV6-6; a possible D gene is TRBD1 (6 bases). This CDR3 region has 15 residues. The germline V and J ends were trimmed by 6 bases and 10 bases, with 19 bases remaining between them. Germline lookup yields CDR1 MNHNY and CDR2 SVGAGI (reference sequence). As DNA, the CDR3 is TGTGCCAGCAGACTACTTACGGGGGGCTTGTCACCCCTCCACTTT. Protein product: CASRLLTGGLSPLHF.